The 30 T cell receptor beta chains presented below share a single source sample, sequenced in a study of cytomegalovirus exposure and HLA in healthy donors. The primer mix had 60 Vbeta and 13 Jbeta primers. Generated by immunoSEQ multiplex PCR, the TCRdb table keeps only in-frame clones and is missing some. Here the sample spans some 130,000 clones, approximately 77% being singletons. The sequenced sample consisted of PBMCs. Receptor source: a man aged 25 to 40 in good health and CMV-seronegative.

A few counts support this clone. The rearrangement joins TRBV5-4 to TRBJ2-3; D ambiguous. Germline-derived CDR1 and CDR2 are SGHNT and YYREEE (reference sequence). There are 15 residues in the CDR3. The V and J ends lost 4 bases and 0 bases respectively, with 12 bases between them. The CDR3, as DNA: TGTGCCAGCAGCCCCGACTCGAGAAGCACAGATACGCAGTATTTT. This encodes CASSPDSRSTDTQYF.

V is TRBV16 and J is TRBJ1-4; 8 nucleotides match TRBD1. Losses at the gene ends were 3 bases for V and 2 bases for J; bases not matched to a gene: 2. The CDR3 is 15 residues long. Germline CDR1 and CDR2: KGHSY and FQNENV. Here the CDR3 reads CASSHTGGTNEKLFF. CDR3 DNA: TGTGCCAGCAGCCACACAGGGGGGACTAATGAAAAACTGTTTTTT.

The table lists this clone with a few counts. V gene TRBV19 combines with J gene TRBJ2-7, with D tentatively TRBD2 (5 bases). V gave up 8 bases and J gave up 1 base, with 12 bases separating them. The germline V gene encodes CDR1 LNHDA and CDR2 SQIVND (reference sequence). This CDR3 comprises 13 residues. The DNA for the CDR3 is TGTGCCAGTGTTGGACTGGGATCCTACGAGCAGTACTTC. Translated: CASVGLGSYEQYF.

The chain recombines TRBV9 with TRBJ1-3, with D unresolved. CDR3 length: 15 residues. V was shortened by 4 bases and J by 0 bases, with 11 bases between the two germline ends. Looked up from germline, CDR1 is SGDLS and CDR2 is YYNGEE. CDR3 nucleotides: TGTGCCAGCAGCAGGGAGATGGGCTCTGGAAACACCATATATTTT. Its protein is CASSREMGSGNTIYF.

This clone has just a few counts. This CDR3 is CASSKISGLAGGDTDTQYF. The DNA for the CDR3 is TGTGCCAGCAGCAAAATCTCGGGACTAGCGGGGGGGGACACAGATACGCAGTATTTT. The V gene is TRBV14, the J gene TRBJ2-3; 16 bases align to TRBD2. This CDR3 spans 19 amino acids. Germline V gene sequence: CDR1 SGHDN, CDR2 FVKESK. Germline trimming cut 5 bases from V and 2 bases from J; bases unmatched to any gene: 10.

The chain uses TRBV29-1 and TRBJ2-3; D is ambiguous. This CDR3 spans 13 amino acids. From germline, CDR1 is SQVTM and CDR2 ANQGSEA. Trimming took off 2 bases at V and 2 bases at J, with 8 bases between the two ends. The CDR3 reads CSVEPFSTDTQYF. The CDR3 DNA is TGCAGCGTTGAACCTTTTTCCACAGATACGCAGTATTTT.

J is TRBJ2-5 and V is TRBV27; D is perhaps TRBD1 (5 bases). This CDR3 contains 17 residues. Germline values: CDR1 MNHEY, CDR2 SMNVEV (reference sequence). V was shortened by 5 bases and J by 1 base, with 20 bases between the two germline ends. The chain's CDR3 is CASSPGPGWSFQETQYF. The CDR3 DNA sequence: TGTGCCAGCAGTCCAGGACCAGGGTGGTCGTTCCAAGAGACCCAGTACTTC.

The V gene is TRBV6-1, the J gene TRBJ2-7; possibly TRBD1 for D (5 bases). This CDR3 has 15 amino acids. Trimming pared 0 bases from V and 2 bases from J, leaving 11 bases between. The germline V gene has CDR1 MNHNS and CDR2 SASEGT. CDR3 sequence reads: CASSEAGPGPYEQYF. The CDR3 DNA reads as TGTGCCAGCAGTGAAGCGGGTCCAGGGCCCTACGAGCAGTACTTC.

The V gene is TRBV2, the J gene TRBJ1-5; 12 positions agree with TRBD1. CDR3 length equals 17 residues. Trimming took 7 bases from V and 1 from J; bases not matched to a gene: 8. Per germline, CDR1 SNHLY and CDR2 FYNNEI. This CDR3 reads CASTFGTGGWSNQPQHF. CDR3 sequence (DNA): TGTGCCAGCACCTTTGGGACAGGGGGCTGGAGCAATCAGCCCCAGCATTTT.

This chain uses TRBV7-9 with TRBJ2-7; D is undetermined. The CDR3 spans 11 residues. Trimming cost V 5 bases and J 7 bases, with 9 bases left between them. Germline CDR1 and CDR2: SEHNR and FQNEAQ (reference sequence). In nucleotides, the CDR3 is TGTGCCAGCAGCCCAAACTCGGAGCAGTACTTC. As protein: CASSPNSEQYF. Complete variable domain (other parts from reference TRBV7-9 and TRBJ2-7): DTGVSQNPRHKITKRGQNVTFRCDPISEHNRLYWYRQTLGQGPEFLTYFQNEAQLEKSRLLSDRFSAERPKGSFSTLEIQRTEQGDSAMYLCASSPNSEQYFGPGTRLTVT.

About this clone itself: One end of the junction does not line up with germline, which may come from a read error. The V gene is TRBV7-7, the J gene TRBJ2-2; 13 bases match TRBD2. The CDR3 runs 20 residues. Germline V gene data show CDR1 as SSHAT and CDR2 as FNYEAQ (reference sequence). The DNA for the CDR3 is TGTGCTAGCAGGCCTCAGCTAGGGACTAGCGGGGCACCGAACACCGGGGAGCTGTTTTTT. Its translation: CASRPQLGTSGAPNTGELFF.

This clone was recorded a few times. The chain carries TRBV6-5 and TRBJ1-1, with 8 bases matching TRBD1. CDR3 length: 13 amino acids. The germline CDR1 and CDR2 sequences are MNHEY and SVGAGI. Germline trimming cut 4 bases from V and 3 bases from J; bases unmatched to any gene: 1. This CDR3 reads CASSLTGDTEAFF. The CDR3 nucleotides read TGTGCCAGCAGTTTGACAGGGGACACTGAAGCTTTCTTT.

The CDR3 region is CASSLVRGKTDLNTEAFF. CDR3 nucleotide sequence: TGTGCCAGCAGTTTAGTTAGAGGGAAAACAGACCTTAACACTGAAGCTTTCTTT. The chain links TRBV28 to TRBJ1-1; no reliable D call. The V gene lost 2 bases and the J gene lost 2 bases, with 21 bases spanning the gap. The CDR3 totals 18 residues. Germline CDR1 MDHEN, CDR2 SYDVKM.

This chain links TRBV6-5 with TRBJ1-2; TRBD1 matches 7 bases. This CDR3 is built from 13 residues. V shed 3 bases and J 5 bases; nucleotides not matched to a gene: 3. Germline V gives CDR1 MNHEY, CDR2 SVGAGI. CDR3 DNA sequence: TGTGCCAGCAGTTATGGGACAGTATATGGCTACACCTTC. Translation: CASSYGTVYGYTF.

The gene calls are TRBV30 and TRBJ1-1; TRBD1 aligns across 9 bases. There are 17 residues in the CDR3. Germline V gene sequence: CDR1 GTSNPN, CDR2 SVGIG (reference sequence). The V segment lost 4 bases and the J segment 4 bases; nucleotides outside the gene matches: 16. In DNA form, the CDR3 reads TGTGCCTGGAAGAAAGGACAGGGGTATTATTTCATCACTGAAGCTTTCTTT. Its protein is CAWKKGQGYYFITEAFF.

The V gene is TRBV6-6, the J gene TRBJ2-3; 8 nucleotides line up with TRBD1. Germline V gives CDR1 MNHNY, CDR2 SVGAGI (reference sequence). The CDR3 extends over 15 amino acids. The ends lost 5 bases at V and 4 bases at J; junction bases unmatched: 8. The CDR3 DNA reads TGTGCCAGCAGTGAGACAGGGGATCGGGCAGATACGCAGTATTTT. Amino acid sequence: CASSETGDRADTQYF.

In this sample, this clone turned up a few times. The V and J genes are TRBV29-1 and TRBJ2-7, with a weak D call TRBD1 (5 bases). The germline V gene encodes CDR1 SQVTM and CDR2 ANQGSEA. The length of the CDR3 is 14 residues. Trimming removed 0 bases at V and 0 bases at J, with 9 bases between. CDR3 sequence (DNA): TGCAGCGTTGAAGAAGGCAGGGCCTCCTACGAGCAGTACTTC. Encoded protein: CSVEEGRASYEQYF.

The rearrangement links TRBV5-1 to TRBJ2-3, with a weak D call TRBD2 (5 bases). Germline CDR1 is SGHRS and CDR2 is YFSETQ. The CDR3 is made up of 14 amino acids. With 0 bases removed from V and 6 bases from J, the gap between germline ends came to 11 bases. This chain's CDR3 is CASSLVAGPDTQYF. Written as DNA, the CDR3 is TGCGCCAGCAGCTTGGTCGCGGGCCCGGATACGCAGTATTTT.

This rearrangement joins TRBV5-1 to TRBJ1-2, with 8 bases identical to TRBD1. V lost 7 bases, J lost 4 bases, and 12 bases stayed unmatched. The CDR3 spans 15 residues. Germline V CDR1 and CDR2: SGHRS, YFSETQ. CDR3 loop: CASRREDRAVYGYTF. DNA for the CDR3: TGCGCCAGCCGGCGTGAGGACAGGGCCGTCTATGGCTACACCTTC. The whole variable domain, filled in from reference TRBV5-1 and TRBJ1-2, reads KAGVTQTPRYLIKTRGQQVTLSCSPISGHRSVSWYQQTPGQGLQFLFEYFSETQRNKGNFPGRFSGRQFSNSRSEMNVSTLELGDSALYLCASRREDRAVYGYTFGSGTRLTVV.

The chain has TRBV5-1 and TRBJ2-5, with no clear D. Per germline, CDR1 SGHRS and CDR2 YFSETQ. There are 13 residues in the CDR3. V lost 3 bases and J 0 bases, leaving 6 bases between the germline ends. The CDR3 loop reads CASSSPYQETQYF. DNA of the CDR3: TGCGCCAGCAGCTCCCCCTACCAAGAGACCCAGTACTTC.

The rearrangement joins TRBV6-5 to TRBJ2-1, with 9 bases that match TRBD2. Unmatched junction bases numbered 9, after V lost 6 bases and J lost 6 bases. This CDR3 has 15 residues. The germline V gene has CDR1 MNHEY and CDR2 SVGAGI. CDR3 protein: CASRRRTSALNEQFF. The DNA of the CDR3 is TGTGCCAGCAGGAGGCGGACTAGCGCCCTCAATGAGCAGTTCTTC.

This CDR3 reads CASSQSGQLQETQYF. The CDR3 DNA follows: TGCGCCAGCAGCCAATCCGGACAGCTCCAAGAGACCCAGTACTTC. V usage is TRBV4-1 and J usage is TRBJ2-5; possible D gene TRBD1, 6 bases. The CDR3 totals 15 residues. Between the trimmed V and J ends, which lost 2 bases and 1 base, there was a span of 11 bases. Germline lookup yields CDR1 MGHRA and CDR2 YSYEKL.

Comments on this clone: The junction shows a germline mismatch at one end, possibly a read error. The rearrangement links TRBV6-5 to TRBJ2-2, with 7 bases matching TRBD2. The germline V gene has CDR1 MNHEY and CDR2 SVGAGI. This CDR3 is built from 13 residues. The CDR3 reads CASSLLARRGAVF. CDR3 nucleotide sequence: TGTGCCAGCAGTCTACTAGCGCGGCGGGGAGCTGTTTTT.

This clone has only a few counts. This rearrangement joins TRBV14 to TRBJ2-3, with TRBD2 matching 8 bases. With V trimmed by 0 bases and J by 6 bases, 8 bases remained unmatched. Germline V gene lookup returns CDR1 SGHDN and CDR2 FVKESK. The CDR3 runs 16 residues. The CDR3 DNA sequence: TGTGCCAGCAGCCAAGATCCCCGGGAGGGCCGCGATACGCAGTATTTT. This codes for CASSQDPREGRDTQYF.

This chain joins TRBV19 and TRBJ2-3, with 15 bases lining up with TRBD2. This CDR3 is built from 15 residues. V was pared by 7 bases and J by 6 bases, with 5 bases of the junction left unmatched. Per germline, CDR1 LNHDA and CDR2 SQIVND (reference sequence). The CDR3 DNA is TGTGCCAGTACCCGGACTAGCGGGAGGGACGATACGCAGTATTTT. It codes for CASTRTSGRDDTQYF.

The V and J genes are TRBV10-3 and TRBJ2-1; 12 nucleotides line up with TRBD2. The CDR3 runs 18 residues. Unmatched junction bases numbered 8, after V lost 3 bases and J lost 2 bases. In germline, CDR1 is ENHRY, CDR2 SYGVKD. For the CDR3, the DNA is TGTGCCATCAGTGAAACTAGCGGGAGGAGGTATGCCTACAATGAGCAGTTCTTC. As protein: CAISETSGRRYAYNEQFF.

The chain carries TRBV30 and TRBJ1-5; no reliable D call. V lost 6 bases to trimming and J lost 12 bases, with 15 bases between them. The CDR3 loop spans 11 amino acids. Germline values: CDR1 GTSNPN, CDR2 SVGIG (reference sequence). The CDR3 coding sequence is TGTGCCTGCGCCATTTCGAGTGGCCAGCATTTT. Its translation: CACAISSGQHF.

The rearrangement links TRBV5-1 to TRBJ2-6; D might be TRBD1 (5 bases). Germline V gene sequence: CDR1 SGHRS, CDR2 YFSETQ. The germline V and J ends were trimmed by 0 bases and 0 bases, with 13 bases remaining between them. CDR3 length: 18 residues. The CDR3 coding sequence is TGCGCCAGCAGCTTGGCCGGAACCACAGGCTCTGGGGCCAACGTCCTGACTTTC. This sequence encodes CASSLAGTTGSGANVLTF.

The chain is built from TRBV27 and TRBJ2-7, with D possibly TRBD1 on 5 matching bases. Trimming left V 3 bases short and J 5 bases short, with 8 bases between. The CDR3 loop spans 12 amino acids. Looked up from germline, CDR1 is MNHEY and CDR2 is SMNVEV (reference sequence). The CDR3 DNA is TGTGCCAGCAGTTTTACAGGAAACGAGCAGTACTTC. Translating it yields CASSFTGNEQYF.

The gene calls are TRBV9 and TRBJ2-5; 14 bases match TRBD2. CDR1 is SGDLS and CDR2 is YYNGEE in the germline V gene. This CDR3 is built from 18 residues. V lost 1 base to trimming and J lost 6 bases; unmatched junction nucleotides: 11. This CDR3 is CASSVTAGTSGSRKTQYF. As DNA, the CDR3 is TGTGCCAGCAGCGTAACCGCCGGGACTAGCGGGAGTAGAAAGACCCAGTACTTC. The complete variable domain, with remaining parts taken from reference TRBV9 and TRBJ2-5, reads DSGVTQTPKHLITATGQRVTLRCSPRSGDLSVYWYQQSLDQGLQFLIQYYNGEERAKGNILERFSAQQFPDLHSELNLSSLELGDSALYFCASSVTAGTSGSRKTQYFGPGTRLLVL.